Presented here are 7 T cell receptor beta chains from one specimen sequenced in a study of shared clonotypes between healthy human individuals. Assay: immunoSEQ multiplex PCR; the TCRdb copy retains only in-frame clones and omits some. The sample has approximately 620,000 clones, more than 95% seen once. The sequencing sample was made of naive CD4+ T cells sorted from blood. Subset noted: CD45RA+ positively selected. These receptors all come from a woman aged 30 to 39 in good health.

This clone was observed a single time. CDR3 nucleotide sequence: TGTGCCAGCAGCCCACTAGCGGGAGCTAATGAGCAGTTCTTC. This translates into CASSPLAGANEQFF. The J gene is TRBJ2-1, the V gene TRBV4-2; 11 bases fit TRBD2. J lost 7 bases, V lost 4 bases, and 3 bases had no gene match. CDR1 is LGHNA and CDR2 is YNFKEQ in the germline V gene. This CDR3 spans 14 amino acids.

The rearrangement links TRBV9 to TRBJ2-5; TRBD2 matches at 10 bases. The CDR3 sequence is 16 residues long. Per the germline V gene, CDR1 is SGDLS and CDR2 is YYNGEE. Trimming took 6 bases from V and 2 from J; bases not matched to a gene: 10. This CDR3 is CASTRTGTSEQETQYF. Written as DNA, the CDR3 is TGTGCCAGCACCCGAACCGGGACTAGCGAACAAGAGACCCAGTACTTC.

This clone was found once. J is TRBJ1-3 and V is TRBV7-9, with D perhaps TRBD1 (6 bases). V was trimmed by 5 bases and J by 0 bases, leaving 14 bases between them. The CDR3 is 16 residues long. Germline assignment: CDR1 SEHNR and CDR2 FQNEAQ (reference sequence). The CDR3 DNA is TGTGCCAGCAGCCCCCGGACAGCTACCTCTGGAAACACCATATATTTT. Translation gives CASSPRTATSGNTIYF.

The chain employs TRBV6-5 and TRBJ2-2; tentatively, D is TRBD1 (5 bases). The CDR3 contains 15 residues. V lost 6 bases to trimming and J lost 4 bases, with 15 bases between them. Per the germline V gene, CDR1 is MNHEY and CDR2 is SVGAGI. Here the CDR3 reads CASRYDRSGTGELFF. In nucleotides, the CDR3 is TGTGCCAGCAGATACGACAGAAGTGGCACCGGGGAGCTGTTTTTT.

This chain uses TRBV7-8 with TRBJ2-1; D uncertain. The V end lost 4 bases, the J end lost 4 bases, and 8 bases lay between the germline ends. Germline-derived CDR1 and CDR2 are SGHVS and FQNEAQ. The CDR3 has 13 amino acids. CDR3 protein: CASSSWGYNEQFF. Here the CDR3 DNA reads TGTGCCAGCAGCTCCTGGGGTTACAATGAGCAGTTCTTC.

The chain combines TRBV4-1 with TRBJ2-7; TRBD2 might be the D (5 bases). In germline, CDR1 is MGHRA, CDR2 YSYEKL. Between the trimmed V and J ends, which lost 4 bases and 2 bases, there was a span of 12 bases. The CDR3 extends over 14 amino acids. The CDR3 loop reads CASSRFGETYEQYF. The CDR3 nucleotides are TGCGCCAGCAGCCGCTTCGGGGAGACCTACGAGCAGTACTTC.

The chain carries TRBV28 and TRBJ1-5; possibly TRBD1 for D (6 bases). The CDR3 spans 15 residues. Germline V gene lookup returns CDR1 MDHEN and CDR2 SYDVKM. Between the trimmed V and J ends, which lost 7 bases and 4 bases, there was a span of 17 bases. DNA for the CDR3: TGTGCCAGCATTATCCGGGGGGCTGGAAATCAGCCCCAGCATTTT. Residues: CASIIRGAGNQPQHF.